The next 3 T cell receptor beta chains were all read from a single sample in a study of Graves' ophthalmopathy and Graves' hyperthyroidism. The sequenced template was RNA, covering the TCR beta CDR3 region. Amplification began with first-round RT-PCR using HTBI primers, then second-round multiplex PCR was performed. TCRdb itself ran the multiplex PCR reads through MiXCR, one entry per CDR3 protein. The table lists about 220,000 distinct CDR3 sequences, roughly 21% of them singletons. Material: peripheral blood. Receptor source: a woman in her 50s with Graves' ophthalmopathy.

The table lists this clonotype with many counts. V gene TRBV6-1 combines with J gene TRBJ2-7, with 7 bases matching TRBD1. In germline, CDR1 is MNHNS, CDR2 SASEGT. The CDR3 sequence is 13 residues long. J lost 5 bases, V lost 6 bases, and 7 bases had no gene match. The CDR3 sequence: CASSDSGTDEQYF. The CDR3, as DNA: TGTGCCAGCAGCGATTCAGGGACAGACGAGCAGTACTTC.

This clonotype was recorded a few times. This sequence joins TRBV19 and TRBJ1-5; TRBD1 agrees at 10 bases. Looked up from germline, CDR1 is LNHDA and CDR2 is SQIVND (reference sequence). This CDR3 has 17 amino acids. V trimming: 4 bases; J trimming: 2 bases; junction bases outside the gene matches: 8. The CDR3 region is CASSKPRTGGGNQPQHF. The CDR3, as DNA: TGTGCCAGTAGTAAACCCCGGACAGGGGGGGGCAATCAGCCCCAGCATTTT. The full variable domain, its missing parts supplied by reference TRBV19 and TRBJ1-5, is DGGITQSPKYLFRKEGQNVTLSCEQNLNHDAMYWYRQDPGQGLRLIYYSQIVNDFQKGDIAEGYSVSREKKESFPLTVTSAQKNPTAFYLCASSKPRTGGGNQPQHFGDGTRLSIL.

This clonotype was seen a single time. The chain combines TRBV7-2 with TRBJ2-5; tentative D call: TRBD2 (6 bases). The germline V gene has CDR1 SGHTA and CDR2 FQGNSA. Trimming cost V 5 bases and J 2 bases, with 15 bases left between them. The CDR3 is made up of 15 amino acids. CDR3: CASSDYGGAQETQYF. CDR3 in DNA: TGTGCCAGCAGCGACTACGGGGGAGCACAAGAGACCCAGTACTTC.